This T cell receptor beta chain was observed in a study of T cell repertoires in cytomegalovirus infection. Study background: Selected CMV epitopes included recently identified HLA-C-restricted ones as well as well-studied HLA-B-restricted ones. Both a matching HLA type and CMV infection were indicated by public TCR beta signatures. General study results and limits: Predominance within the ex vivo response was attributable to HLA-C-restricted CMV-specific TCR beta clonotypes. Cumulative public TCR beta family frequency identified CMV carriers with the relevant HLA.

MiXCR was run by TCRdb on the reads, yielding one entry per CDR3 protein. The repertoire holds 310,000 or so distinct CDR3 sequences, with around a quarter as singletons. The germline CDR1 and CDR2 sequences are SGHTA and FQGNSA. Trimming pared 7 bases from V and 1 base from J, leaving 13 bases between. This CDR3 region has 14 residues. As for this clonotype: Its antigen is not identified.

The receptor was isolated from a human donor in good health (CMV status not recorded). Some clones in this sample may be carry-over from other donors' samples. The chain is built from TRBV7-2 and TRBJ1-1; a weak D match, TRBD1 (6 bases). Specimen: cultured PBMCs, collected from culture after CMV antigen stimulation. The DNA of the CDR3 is TGTGCCAGCATCAACGGGGGGGCGAACACTGAAGCTTTCTTT. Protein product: CASINGGANTEAFF.